The source of this T cell receptor beta chain is a study of vaccination and CD4 T cells after COVID-19. Study-wide background: Convalescent patients gave post-COVID blood a median about 110 days post-diagnosis, range 35 to 161. Blood was drawn a median around 71 days post second dose, range 14 to 241. Both day-14 and day-161-to-241 post-vaccine samples exist for a few convalescent patients. Study results and limitations: No early post-infection timepoints were studied, and convalescent patients studied were relatively few.

Germline-derived CDR1 and CDR2 are MNHEY and SVGAGI. Trimming removed 0 bases from V and 3 bases from J, with 7 bases in between. This CDR3 comprises 14 residues. As regards this clonotype: The antigen remains unidentified.

The time point was: late sampling 161 to 241 days after vaccination in a few convalescent patients. MiXCR was run by TCRdb on the PCR reads, yielding one entry per CDR3 protein. Of 25,000 to 30,000 distinct CDR3 sequences in the sample, 45% to 65% are singletons; the top ten hold roughly 5.5%. The specimen was CD4+ T cells from blood, collected about 7 months after SARS-CoV-2 vaccination. The chain uses TRBV6-5 and TRBJ2-3; the D is unclear. The receptor comes from a human donor who had recovered from COVID-19. The chain's CDR3 is CASSYSPSTDTQYF. The CDR3 DNA sequence: TGTGCCAGCAGTTACTCGCCCTCAACAGATACGCAGTATTTT.